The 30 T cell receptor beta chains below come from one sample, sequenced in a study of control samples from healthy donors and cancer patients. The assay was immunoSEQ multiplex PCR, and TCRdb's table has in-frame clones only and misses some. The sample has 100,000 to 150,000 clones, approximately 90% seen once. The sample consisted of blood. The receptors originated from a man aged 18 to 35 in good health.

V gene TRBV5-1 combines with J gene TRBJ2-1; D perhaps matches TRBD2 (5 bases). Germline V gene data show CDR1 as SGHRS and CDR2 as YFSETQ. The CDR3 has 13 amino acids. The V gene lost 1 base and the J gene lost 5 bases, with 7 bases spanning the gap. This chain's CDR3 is CASSLSGHNEQFF. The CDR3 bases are TGCGCCAGCAGCTTGAGCGGCCACAATGAGCAGTTCTTC.

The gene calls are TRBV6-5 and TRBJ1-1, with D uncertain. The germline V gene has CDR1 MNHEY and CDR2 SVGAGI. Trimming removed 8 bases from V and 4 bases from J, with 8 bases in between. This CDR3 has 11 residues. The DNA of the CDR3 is TGTGCCAGCTCCCGAGGCACTGAAGCTTTCTTT. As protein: CASSRGTEAFF.

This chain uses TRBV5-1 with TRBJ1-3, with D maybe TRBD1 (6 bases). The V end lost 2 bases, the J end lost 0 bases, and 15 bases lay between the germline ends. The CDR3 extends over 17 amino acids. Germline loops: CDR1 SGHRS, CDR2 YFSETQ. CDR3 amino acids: CASSFNAGEGSGNTIYF. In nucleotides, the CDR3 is TGCGCCAGCAGCTTTAATGCAGGGGAAGGCTCTGGAAACACCATATATTTT.

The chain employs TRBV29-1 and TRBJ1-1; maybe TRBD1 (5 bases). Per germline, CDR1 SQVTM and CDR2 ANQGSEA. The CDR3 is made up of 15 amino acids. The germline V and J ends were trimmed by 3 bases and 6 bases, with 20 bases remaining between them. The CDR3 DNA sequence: TGCAGCGTTGATGGGACTCCGGGCCGAGGGGCTGAAGCTTTCTTT. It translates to CSVDGTPGRGAEAFF.

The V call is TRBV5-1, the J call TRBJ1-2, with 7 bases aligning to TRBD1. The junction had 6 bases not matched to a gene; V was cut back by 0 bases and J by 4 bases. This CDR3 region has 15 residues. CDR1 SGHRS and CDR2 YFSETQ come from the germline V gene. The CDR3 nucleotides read TGCGCCAGCAGCTTGGAAGGGACAGCGATCTATGGCTACACCTTC. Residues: CASSLEGTAIYGYTF.

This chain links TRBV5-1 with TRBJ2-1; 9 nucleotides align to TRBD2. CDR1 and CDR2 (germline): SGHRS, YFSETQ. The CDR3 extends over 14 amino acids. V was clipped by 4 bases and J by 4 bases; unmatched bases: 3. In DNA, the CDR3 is TGCGCCAGCAGCGGGCTAGCGGGATACAATGAGCAGTTCTTC. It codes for CASSGLAGYNEQFF.

CDR3 region: CASSVTGSYEQYF. CDR3 DNA: TGTGCCAGCAGCGTGACGGGCTCCTACGAGCAGTACTTC. The chain links TRBV11-2 to TRBJ2-7; no firm D call. V lost 5 bases to trimming and J lost 0 bases, with 8 bases between them. Germline CDR1 is SGHAT and CDR2 is FQNNGV. CDR3 size: 13 residues.

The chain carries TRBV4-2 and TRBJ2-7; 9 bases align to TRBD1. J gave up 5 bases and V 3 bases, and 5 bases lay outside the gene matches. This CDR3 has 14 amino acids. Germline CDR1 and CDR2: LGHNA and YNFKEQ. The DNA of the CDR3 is TGTGCCAGCAGCCACGGGACAGGGCCCCACGAGCAGTACTTC. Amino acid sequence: CASSHGTGPHEQYF.

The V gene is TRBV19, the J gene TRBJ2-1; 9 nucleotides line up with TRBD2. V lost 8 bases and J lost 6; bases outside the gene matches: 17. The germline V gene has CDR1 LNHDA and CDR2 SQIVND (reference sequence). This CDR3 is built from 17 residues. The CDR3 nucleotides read TGTGCCAGTCGTACGGGCGGGGGGGCGGAAAGGGTCAATGAGCAGTTCTTC. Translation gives CASRTGGGAERVNEQFF.

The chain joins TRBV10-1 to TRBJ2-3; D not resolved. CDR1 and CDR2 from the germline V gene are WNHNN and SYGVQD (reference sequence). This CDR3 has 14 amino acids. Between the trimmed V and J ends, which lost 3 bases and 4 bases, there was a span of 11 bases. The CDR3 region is CASSEGPMSDTQYF. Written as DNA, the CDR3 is TGCGCCAGCAGTGAAGGACCGATGTCAGATACGCAGTATTTT.

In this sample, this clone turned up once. The CDR3 DNA reads as TGTGCCAGCAGCGTAGATCCAGGCTCTAACTATGGCTACACCTTC. Amino acids: CASSVDPGSNYGYTF. V usage is TRBV9 and J usage is TRBJ1-2; D gene unclear. The V and J ends lost 0 bases and 0 bases respectively, with 9 bases between them. This CDR3 contains 15 residues. The germline V gene encodes CDR1 SGDLS and CDR2 YYNGEE.

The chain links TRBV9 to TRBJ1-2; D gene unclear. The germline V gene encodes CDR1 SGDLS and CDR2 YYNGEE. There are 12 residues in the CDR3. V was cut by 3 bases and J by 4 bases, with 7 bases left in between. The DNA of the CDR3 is TGTGCCAGCAGCGACCGGGCCTATGGCTACACCTTC. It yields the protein CASSDRAYGYTF.

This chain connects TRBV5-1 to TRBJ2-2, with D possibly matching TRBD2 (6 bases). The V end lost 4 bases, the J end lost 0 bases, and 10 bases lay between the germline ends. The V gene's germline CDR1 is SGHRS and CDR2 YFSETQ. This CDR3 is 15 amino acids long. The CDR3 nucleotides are TGCGCCAGCAGCGCGGGGATCGCGAACACCGGGGAGCTGTTTTTT. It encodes CASSAGIANTGELFF.

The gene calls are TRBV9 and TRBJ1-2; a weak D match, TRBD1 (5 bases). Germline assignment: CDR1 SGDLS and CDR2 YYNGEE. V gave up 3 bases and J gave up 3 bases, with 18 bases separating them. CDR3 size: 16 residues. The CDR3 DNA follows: TGTGCCAGCAGCGGAGGTGGAAAGGGGTCATACTATGGCTACACCTTC. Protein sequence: CASSGGGKGSYYGYTF.

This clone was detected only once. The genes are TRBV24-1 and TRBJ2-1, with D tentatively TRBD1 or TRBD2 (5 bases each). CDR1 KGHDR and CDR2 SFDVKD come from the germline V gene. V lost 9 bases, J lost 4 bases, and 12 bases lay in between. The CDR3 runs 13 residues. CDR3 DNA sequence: TGTGCCACCTCACCGGGGCCTTACAATGAGCAGTTCTTC. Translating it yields CATSPGPYNEQFF.

The CDR3 region has the DNA TGTGCCAGCAGCTTACCGAGGACAGGACGGAACACTGAAGCTTTCTTT. Translation: CASSLPRTGRNTEAFF. The rearrangement uses TRBV11-1 and TRBJ1-1; 7 bases fit TRBD1. V shed 2 bases, J shed 1 base, and the junction held 7 bases outside the gene matches. Germline V CDR1 and CDR2: SGHAT, FQDESV (reference sequence). CDR3 length: 16 residues.

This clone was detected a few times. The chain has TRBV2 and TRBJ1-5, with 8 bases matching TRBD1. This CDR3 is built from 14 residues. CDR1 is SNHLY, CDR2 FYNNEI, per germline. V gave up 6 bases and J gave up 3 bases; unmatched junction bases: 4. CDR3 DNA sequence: TGTGCCAGCAGGGGACAGGCTTTCAATCAGCCCCAGCATTTT. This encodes CASRGQAFNQPQHF.

DNA of the CDR3: TGTGCCAGCAGACATACTGACCGGGACAGGTATGGCTACACCTTC. Translated, it gives CASRHTDRDRYGYTF. The gene calls are TRBV27 and TRBJ1-2, with TRBD1 identical over 8 bases. Looked up from germline, CDR1 is MNHEY and CDR2 is SMNVEV (reference sequence). CDR3 length: 15 amino acids. Losses at the gene ends were 6 bases for V and 5 bases for J; bases not matched to a gene: 11.

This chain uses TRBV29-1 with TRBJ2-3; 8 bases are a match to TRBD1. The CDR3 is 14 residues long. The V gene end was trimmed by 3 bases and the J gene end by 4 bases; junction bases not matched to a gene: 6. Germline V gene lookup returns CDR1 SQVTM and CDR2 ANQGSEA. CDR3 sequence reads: CSVEGQGAPDTQYF. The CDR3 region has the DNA TGCAGCGTTGAGGGCCAGGGGGCCCCAGATACGCAGTATTTT.

The CDR3 loop reads CASSLGQEGNTEAFF. In nucleotides, the CDR3 is TGTGCCAGCAGCTTAGGGCAGGAGGGGAACACTGAAGCTTTCTTT. V gene TRBV7-9 combines with J gene TRBJ1-1; D not certain. The CDR3 runs to 15 residues. Germline CDR1 SEHNR, CDR2 FQNEAQ (reference sequence). V was trimmed by 1 base and J by 1 base, leaving 10 bases between them.

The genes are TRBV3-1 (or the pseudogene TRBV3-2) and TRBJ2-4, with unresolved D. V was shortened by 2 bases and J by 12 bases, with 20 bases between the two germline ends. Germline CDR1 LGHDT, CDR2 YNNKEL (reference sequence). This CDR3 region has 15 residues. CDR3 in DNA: TGTGCCAGCAGCCAAATGACTGTCCCGGCCGGCGGTCAGTACTTC. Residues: CASSQMTVPAGGQYF.

The CDR3: CASSVVGVVGEKLFF. In DNA form, the CDR3 reads TGTGCCAGCAGCGTAGTCGGGGTGGTCGGTGAAAAACTGTTTTTT. The chain employs TRBV9 and TRBJ1-4; D gene ambiguous. The length of the CDR3 is 15 residues. Per the germline V gene, CDR1 is SGDLS and CDR2 is YYNGEE. Between the trimmed V and J ends, which lost 0 bases and 7 bases, there was a span of 13 bases.

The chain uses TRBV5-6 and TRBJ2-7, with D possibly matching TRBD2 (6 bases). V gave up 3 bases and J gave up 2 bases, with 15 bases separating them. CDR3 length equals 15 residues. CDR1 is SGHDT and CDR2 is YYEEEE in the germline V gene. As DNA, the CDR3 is TGTGCCAGCAGCTCTTTAGCGGTAGCGACCTACGAGCAGTACTTC. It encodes CASSSLAVATYEQYF.

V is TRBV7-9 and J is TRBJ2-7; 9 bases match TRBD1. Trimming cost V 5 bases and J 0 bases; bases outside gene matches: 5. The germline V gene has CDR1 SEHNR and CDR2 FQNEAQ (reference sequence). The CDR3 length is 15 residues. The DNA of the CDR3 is TGTGCCAGCAGCATCTGGACAGGGGCCTCCTACGAGCAGTACTTC. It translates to CASSIWTGASYEQYF. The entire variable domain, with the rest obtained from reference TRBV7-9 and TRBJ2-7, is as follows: DTGVSQNPRHKITKRGQNVTFRCDPISEHNRLYWYRQTLGQGPEFLTYFQNEAQLEKSRLLSDRFSAERPKGSFSTLEIQRTEQGDSAMYLCASSIWTGASYEQYFGPGTRLTVT.

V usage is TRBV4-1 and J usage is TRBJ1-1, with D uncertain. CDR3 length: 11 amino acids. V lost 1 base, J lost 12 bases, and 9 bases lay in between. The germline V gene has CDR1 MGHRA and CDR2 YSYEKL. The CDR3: CASSQGFRTFF. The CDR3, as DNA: TGCGCCAGCAGCCAAGGCTTTCGAACTTTCTTT.

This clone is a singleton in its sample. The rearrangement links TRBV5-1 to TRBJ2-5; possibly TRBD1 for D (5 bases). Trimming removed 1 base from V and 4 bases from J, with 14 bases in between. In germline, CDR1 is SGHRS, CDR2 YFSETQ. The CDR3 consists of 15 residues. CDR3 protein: CASSLRIRARETQYF. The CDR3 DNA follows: TGCGCCAGCAGCTTGAGGATCAGGGCCCGAGAGACCCAGTACTTC.

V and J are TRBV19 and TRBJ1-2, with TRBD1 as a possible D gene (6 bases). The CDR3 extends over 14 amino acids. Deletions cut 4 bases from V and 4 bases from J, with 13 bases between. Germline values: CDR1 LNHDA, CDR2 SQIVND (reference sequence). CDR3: CASSSGGRTYGYTF. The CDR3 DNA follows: TGTGCCAGTAGTAGCGGGGGGCGGACCTATGGCTACACCTTC.

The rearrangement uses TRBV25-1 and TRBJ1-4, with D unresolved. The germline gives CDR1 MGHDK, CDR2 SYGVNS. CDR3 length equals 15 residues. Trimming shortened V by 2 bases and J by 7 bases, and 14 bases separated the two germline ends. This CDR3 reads CASSESPPRVEKLFF. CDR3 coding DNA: TGTGCCAGCAGTGAAAGCCCTCCAAGGGTTGAAAAACTGTTTTTT.

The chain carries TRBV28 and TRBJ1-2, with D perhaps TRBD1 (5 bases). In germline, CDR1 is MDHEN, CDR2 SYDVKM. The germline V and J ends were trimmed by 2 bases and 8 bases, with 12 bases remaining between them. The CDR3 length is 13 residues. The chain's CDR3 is CASSLPQGPGYTF. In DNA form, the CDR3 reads TGTGCCAGCAGTTTACCTCAGGGTCCGGGCTACACCTTC.

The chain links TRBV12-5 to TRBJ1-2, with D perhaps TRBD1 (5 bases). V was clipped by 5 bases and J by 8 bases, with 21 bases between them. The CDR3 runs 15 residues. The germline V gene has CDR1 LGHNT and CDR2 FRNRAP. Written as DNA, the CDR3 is TGTGCTAGTGGTCGCCCCCCCCCGGGGGAAAAGGGCTACACCTTC. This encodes CASGRPPPGEKGYTF.